The rows below give T cell receptor beta chains drawn from one sample of a study of cytomegalovirus exposure and HLA in healthy donors. The data were produced by immunoSEQ multiplex PCR, yet TCRdb's version contains in-frame clones alone and is incomplete. In all, the sample yields 130,000 or so clones. The sample consisted of PBMCs. These receptors all come from a woman aged 35 to 49 in good health and CMV-seropositive. The CDR3 runs from the conserved cysteine through the conserved F or W. Each record gives: J gene, V gene, D gene, CDR3 protein, CDR3 DNA. A D gene is named only where the DNA matches it firmly.

TRBJ1-2 | TRBV27 | TRBD1 | CASSPTGGEVYGYTF | TGTGCCAGCAGTCCGACAGGGGGCGAAGTGTATGGCTACACCTTC
TRBJ2-2 | TRBV5-3 | NA | CARSAPGSGELFF | TGTGCCAGAAGCGCTCCGGGGAGCGGGGAGCTGTTTTTT
TRBJ2-1 | TRBV7-9 | NA | CASSLVSLGAAYNEQFF | TGTGCCAGCAGCCTCGTCTCCTTGGGGGCGGCCTACAATGAGCAGTTCTTC
TRBJ2-3 | TRBV19 | TRBD2 | CASSIKDREGHTQYF | TGTGCCAGTAGTATTAAAGACCGGGAGGGCCATACGCAGTATTTT
TRBJ1-5 | TRBV6-1 | NA | CASSELQVNSNQPQHF | TGTGCCAGCAGTGAACTTCAGGTGAACAGCAATCAGCCCCAGCATTTT
TRBJ1-3 | TRBV4-1 | NA | CASSQVGGVEGNTIYF | TGCGCCAGCAGCCAAGTGGGGGGAGTGGAAGGAAACACCATATATTTT
TRBJ2-5 | TRBV5-1 | TRBD1 | CASSFRRGRQETQYF | TGCGCCAGCAGCTTCCGTAGGGGGCGGCAAGAGACCCAGTACTTC
TRBJ1-1 | TRBV19 | NA | CASSIDSGRPAEAFF | TGTGCCAGTAGTATAGATTCGGGTCGGCCGGCTGAAGCTTTCTTT
TRBJ2-3 | TRBV7-9 | TRBD1 | CASSLAGGGDTQYF | TGTGCCAGCAGCTTAGCAGGGGGCGGCGATACGCAGTATTTT
TRBJ2-1 | TRBV4-1 | NA | CASSYSGPGVNEQFF | TGCGCCAGCAGCTACAGTGGACCGGGAGTCAATGAGCAGTTCTTC
TRBJ1-4 | TRBV7-9 | NA | CASSPGGDASTNEKLFF | TGTGCCAGCAGCCCCGGGGGGGACGCTTCAACTAATGAAAAACTGTTTTTT
TRBJ1-2 | TRBV5-6 | TRBD1 | CASSLTRQGAYGYTF | TGTGCCAGCAGCCTCACTAGACAGGGGGCCTATGGCTACACCTTC
TRBJ1-2 | TRBV25-1 | NA | CASSVEEGYGYTF | TGTGCCAGCAGTGTTGAAGAGGGCTATGGCTACACCTTC
TRBJ1-1 | TRBV7-3 | NA | CASRDSMNTEAFF | TGTGCCAGCAGGGACAGTATGAACACTGAAGCTTTCTTT
TRBJ2-7 | TRBV14 | TRBD2 | CASSQPPLLSGIRDEQYF | TGTGCCAGCAGCCAACCTCCGCTTTTAAGCGGGATTAGAGACGAGCAGTACTTC
TRBJ2-1 | TRBV10-3 | NA | CAINTATRGEQFF | TGTGCCATCAACACTGCCACGCGGGGTGAGCAGTTCTTC
TRBJ2-1 | TRBV27 | TRBD2 | CASSTLAGLNNEQFF | TGTGCCAGCAGCACTCTAGCGGGACTCAACAATGAGCAGTTCTTC
TRBJ2-1 | TRBV27 | TRBD2 | CASSAVGLAGVGQFF | TGTGCCAGCAGTGCAGTCGGACTAGCGGGAGTAGGGCAGTTCTTC
TRBJ1-1 | TRBV18 | TRBD1 | CASSARQGDTEAFF | TGTGCCAGCTCAGCCAGGCAGGGGGACACTGAAGCTTTCTTT
TRBJ2-7 | TRBV6-1 | TRBD2 | CASSRTSGSSYEQYF | TGTGCCAGCAGTCGGACTAGCGGGAGCTCCTACGAGCAGTACTTC
TRBJ2-7 | TRBV2 | TRBD1 | CASRPLTGFSYEQYF | TGTGCCAGCAGACCGCTGACAGGGTTCTCCTACGAGCAGTACTTC
TRBJ2-7 | TRBV28 | TRBD2 | CASRTSGSITYEQYF | TGTGCCAGCAGAACTAGCGGGAGCATCACGTACGAGCAGTACTTC
TRBJ2-3 | TRBV18 | NA | CASSPLPGGSITDTQYF | TGTGCCAGCTCACCACTTCCAGGAGGGAGTATCACAGATACGCAGTATTTT
TRBJ2-7 | TRBV27 | TRBD1 | CASSRQGRYEQYF | TGTGCCAGCAGCCGACAGGGAAGGTACGAGCAGTACTTC
TRBJ1-1 | TRBV6-5 | NA | CASRTRAENTEAFF | TGTGCCAGCAGAACTAGGGCAGAGAACACTGAAGCTTTCTTT
TRBJ1-5 | TRBV7-2 | NA | CASSLVQGRPQHF | TGTGCCAGCAGCTTAGTTCAAGGGAGGCCCCAGCATTTT
TRBJ2-3 | TRBV6-4 | NA | CASSSGSTDTQYF | TGTGCCAGCAGTAGCGGGAGCACAGATACGCAGTATTTT
TRBJ1-1 | TRBV28 | NA | CASGGVRTEAFF | TGTGCCAGTGGCGGAGTAAGGACTGAAGCTTTCTTT
TRBJ1-5 | TRBV5-6 | TRBD1 | CASSSWGQGGYSNQPQHF | TGTGCCAGCAGCTCCTGGGGACAGGGAGGCTATAGCAATCAGCCCCAGCATTTT
TRBJ2-1 | TRBV5-6 | TRBD2 | CASSLGTSPSYNEQFF | TGTGCCAGCAGCTTGGGGACTAGTCCCTCCTACAATGAGCAGTTCTTC
TRBJ1-5 | TRBV7-6 | TRBD1 | CASSPRQGGNQPQHF | TGTGCCAGCAGCCCCCGACAGGGAGGCAATCAGCCCCAGCATTTT
TRBJ2-7 | TRBV6-1 | NA | CASSRTGSFNYEQYF | TGTGCCAGCAGCCGAACCGGGTCCTTCAACTACGAGCAGTACTTC
TRBJ2-7 | TRBV6-5 | TRBD1 | CASSLGTASYEQYF | TGTGCCAGCAGTCTGGGGACAGCCTCCTACGAGCAGTACTTC
TRBJ2-2 | TRBV10-3 | NA | CATTFGQMNTGELFF | TGTGCCACCACCTTCGGACAGATGAACACCGGGGAGCTGTTTTTT
TRBJ2-3 | TRBV7-2 | TRBD1 | CASSLTGGAGDTQYF | TGTGCCAGCAGCTTGACAGGGGGCGCGGGAGATACGCAGTATTTT
TRBJ1-1 | TRBV10-3 | TRBD1 | CAISEGTGVGTEAFF | TGTGCCATCAGTGAAGGGACAGGGGTGGGCACTGAAGCTTTCTTT
TRBJ2-5 | TRBV9 | TRBD1 | CASSPRTGSAAETQYF | TGTGCCAGCAGCCCGCGGACAGGGTCAGCGGCTGAGACCCAGTACTTC
TRBJ1-2 | TRBV11-2 | TRBD1 | CASSFYASTTGQGIFTF | TGTGCCAGCAGCTTCTATGCGTCAACGACGGGACAGGGCATTTTTACCTTC
TRBJ2-6 | TRBV29-1 | NA | CSVEGFGASSGANVLTF | TGCAGCGTTGAGGGTTTCGGAGCAAGCTCTGGGGCCAACGTCCTGACTTTC
TRBJ2-7 | TRBV9 | TRBD2 | CASSAGLAGVPEQYF | TGTGCCAGCAGCGCTGGACTAGCGGGAGTCCCCGAGCAGTACTTC
TRBJ1-2 | TRBV7-9 | NA | CAMAEGLYGYTF | TGTGCCATGGCCGAGGGACTCTATGGCTACACCTTC
TRBJ1-1 | TRBV29-1 | NA | CSVSPPGLLNTEAFF | TGCAGCGTCTCCCCCCCGGGACTGTTGAACACTGAAGCTTTCTTT
TRBJ2-2 | TRBV19 | TRBD1 | CASSADRASGSTGELFF | TGTGCCAGTAGTGCAGACAGGGCCTCGGGGTCCACCGGGGAGCTGTTTTTT
TRBJ1-1 | TRBV28 | TRBD1 | CASSLLAGGPTEAFF | TGTGCCAGCAGTTTACTTGCAGGGGGGCCAACTGAAGCTTTCTTT
TRBJ1-1 | TRBV5-5 | TRBD1 | CASSLGPQDRFF | TGTGCCAGCAGCTTGGGGCCACAGGACAGGTTCTTT
TRBJ1-4 | TRBV30 | NA | CAWSVRRTNEKLFF | TGTGCCTGGAGTGTACGTAGAACTAATGAAAAACTGTTTTTT
TRBJ2-7 | TRBV28 | NA | CASTQSYEQYF | TGTGCCAGCACCCAATCCTACGAGCAGTACTTC
TRBJ1-5 | TRBV5-4 | NA | CASSFGGGDSNQPQHF | TGTGCCAGCAGCTTTGGAGGGGGGGATAGCAATCAGCCCCAGCATTTT
TRBJ2-1 | TRBV19 | TRBD2 | CASRKPGLVFNEQFF | TGTGCCAGTAGAAAACCGGGACTAGTATTCAATGAGCAGTTCTTC
TRBJ2-7 | TRBV4-1 | TRBD2 | CASSQEWAGGIYEQYF | TGCGCCAGCAGCCAAGAATGGGCGGGAGGCATCTACGAGCAGTACTTC
TRBJ1-2 | TRBV6-6 | NA | CASSSPGYTF | TGTGCCAGCAGCTCCCCGGGCTACACCTTC
TRBJ1-6 | TRBV7-6 | NA | CASSLGAGANSPLHF | TGTGCCAGCAGCTTAGGGGCGGGGGCTAATTCACCCCTCCACTTT